The T cell receptor (beta chain) described here comes from a study of blood T cell repertoires in COVID-19. Looking at the study overall: The United States, Italy and Spain supplied acute and convalescent COVID-19 samples. T cells, B-cell-depleted T cells, or PBMCs provided the cDNA or gDNA that served as material.

This clone was found once. Germline V gene data show CDR1 as SGHNT and CDR2 as YYREEE (reference sequence). The V end was cut by 2 bases, the J end by 0 bases, with 9 bases between. The CDR3 spans 16 residues. Patients from Seattle were sampled longitudinally, starting during active infection. In the authors' methods: Nucleated cell number was recorded as an estimate derived from reference gene primer amplification. Only in-frame clones appear in the TCRdb table, and some are missing; sequencing was by immunoSEQ multiplex PCR. V, J and clone size reflect that table, while D and trimming were determined from the DNA. Here the sample spans 130,000 to 150,000 clones, 70% to 90% being singletons.

The sequence was collected from a woman in her fifties or sixties with COVID-19, enrolled during active disease. The sequenced material came from peripheral blood. The chain joins TRBV5-4 to TRBJ1-6; no definite D call. The CDR3 protein is CASSFKTSSYNSPLHF. In nucleotides, the CDR3 is TGTGCCAGCAGCTTTAAAACTAGCTCCTATAATTCACCCCTCCACTTT.